The 32 T cell receptor beta chains listed next were all sequenced from one sample in a study of CD8+ T cells in alopecia areata. cDNA serving as the sequencing template came from extracted, reverse transcribed RNA. Sequencing was performed with immunoSEQ multiplex PCR; in TCRdb, only in-frame clones are kept and a portion is missing. The sample yields 65,000 to 95,000 clones, 51% seen once. Specimen: NKG2D-high CD8+ T cells sorted from blood. The origin of the receptors is a human donor with alopecia areata.

The genes are TRBV21-1 and TRBJ2-1; the D call TRBD1 from the table was never checked on the DNA. TRBV21-1 is a listed pseudogene. The CDR3 totals 16 residues. CDR3 protein: CASSKRISGPRDKSFF. The CDR3 DNA follows: TGTGCCAGCAGCAAAAGGATTAGTGGTCCCCGGGACAAGTCGTTCTTC.

This clone was observed a handful of times. This sequence joins TRBV14 and TRBJ1-2, with 7 bases that match TRBD1. This CDR3 is 14 amino acids long. Germline V CDR1 and CDR2: SGHDN, FVKESK. V lost 4 bases to trimming and J lost 0 bases; unmatched junction nucleotides: 2. The CDR3 protein is CASSLQGANYGYTF. The CDR3 DNA reads as TGTGCCAGCAGCCTTCAGGGGGCTAACTATGGCTACACCTTC.

The chain uses TRBV19 and TRBJ1-1, with D perhaps TRBD1 (5 bases). The CDR3 spans 13 residues. V lost 3 bases to trimming and J lost 3 bases, with 8 bases between them. From germline, CDR1 is LNHDA and CDR2 SQIVND (reference sequence). CDR3 nucleotides: TGTGCCAGTAGTATCGGCAGGGACACTGAAGCTTTCTTT. Translated: CASSIGRDTEAFF. Supplemented by reference TRBV19 and TRBJ1-1, the full variable domain reads DGGITQSPKYLFRKEGQNVTLSCEQNLNHDAMYWYRQDPGQGLRLIYYSQIVNDFQKGDIAEGYSVSREKKESFPLTVTSAQKNPTAFYLCASSIGRDTEAFFGQGTRLTVV.

V is TRBV5-1 and J is TRBJ2-4; perhaps TRBD2 as D (7 bases). V shed 0 bases and J shed 5 bases, with 12 bases lying between them. This CDR3 contains 15 residues. Germline CDR1 and CDR2: SGHRS and YFSETQ. In DNA form, the CDR3 reads TGCGCCAGCAGCTTGGAGGGGGACTACCAAAACATTCAGTACTTC. It specifies CASSLEGDYQNIQYF.

This clone was observed a handful of times. The V gene is TRBV30, the J gene TRBJ2-3; D gene unclear. The germline V and J ends were trimmed by 0 bases and 4 bases, with 5 bases remaining between them. The CDR3 consists of 12 residues. Germline V gene data show CDR1 as GTSNPN and CDR2 as SVGIG (reference sequence). The CDR3 region has the DNA TGTGCCTGGAGTGTACGAGCAGATACGCAGTATTTT. This codes for CAWSVRADTQYF.

Regarding this clone: At one boundary the junction diverges from the germline segment, which might be a read error. CDR3: CASRRDRQYF. CDR3 bases: TGTGCCAGCAGACGGGATAGGCAGTATTTT. The V gene is TRBV2, the J gene TRBJ2-3; D is perhaps TRBD2 (5 bases). The CDR3 runs to 10 residues. Looked up from germline, CDR1 is SNHLY and CDR2 is FYNNEI.

This clone was counted only a few times. The V and J genes are TRBV7-9 and TRBJ2-1; 10 positions agree with TRBD1. The CDR3 loop spans 19 amino acids. In germline, CDR1 is SEHNR, CDR2 FQNEAQ (reference sequence). The ends lost 3 bases at V and 0 bases at J; junction bases unmatched: 11. CDR3 in amino acids: CASSFMDRGMSFSYNEQFF. CDR3 DNA: TGTGCCAGCAGCTTTATGGACAGGGGGATGTCTTTCTCCTACAATGAGCAGTTCTTC.

The V gene is TRBV6-5, the J gene TRBJ2-7, with 8 bases matching TRBD2. CDR1 is MNHEY and CDR2 is SVGAGI in the germline V gene. V lost 0 bases and J lost 7; bases outside the gene matches: 5. The CDR3 consists of 14 residues. CDR3 bases: TGTGCCAGCAGTTACTCTTCCGGGAGGGAAGAGCAGTACTTC. Translation: CASSYSSGREEQYF.

This chain links TRBV6-6 with TRBJ2-1; D remains unclear. The CDR3 has 15 residues. V was trimmed by 0 bases and J by 3 bases, leaving 9 bases between them. Germline V gene lookup returns CDR1 MNHNY and CDR2 SVGAGI (reference sequence). CDR3 amino acids: CASSYSITLYNEQFF. The CDR3 DNA sequence: TGTGCCAGCAGTTACTCGATTACTCTCTACAATGAGCAGTTCTTC.

The chain employs TRBV9 and TRBJ2-5; possible D gene TRBD1, 7 bases. V lost 4 bases, J lost 4 bases, and 11 bases lay in between. The CDR3 has 13 amino acids. Per germline, CDR1 SGDLS and CDR2 YYNGEE. CDR3 coding DNA: TGTGCCAGCAGCCAGGGGGGCGGAGAGACCCAGTACTTC. Translation: CASSQGGGETQYF.

This rearrangement joins TRBV29-1 to TRBJ2-7; D remains ambiguous. Trimming removed 4 bases from V and 5 bases from J, with 9 bases in between. The CDR3 totals 11 residues. Germline CDR1 reads SQVTM; CDR2 reads ANQGSEA. The CDR3 sequence: CSVGPSHEQYF. CDR3 DNA sequence: TGCAGCGTTGGGCCTTCTCACGAGCAGTACTTC.

In its sample, this clone was seen a few times. The rearrangement uses TRBV19 and TRBJ2-3; D gene unclear. Germline CDR1 and CDR2: LNHDA and SQIVND (reference sequence). This CDR3 contains 13 residues. The germline V and J ends were trimmed by 10 bases and 3 bases, with 14 bases remaining between them. The CDR3 DNA sequence: TGTGCCACTTCACGGGTTCAGACAGATACGCAGTATTTT. Its translation: CATSRVQTDTQYF.

The V and J genes are TRBV29-1 and TRBJ2-2; D is possibly TRBD2 (6 bases). The CDR3 consists of 13 residues. Between the trimmed V and J ends, which lost 6 bases and 2 bases, there was a span of 10 bases. From germline, CDR1 is SQVTM and CDR2 ANQGSEA. CDR3 bases: TGCAGCGTGTCCGGGACTAACACCGGGGAGCTGTTTTTT. It encodes CSVSGTNTGELFF.

The V call is TRBV4-1, the J call TRBJ2-7; TRBD1 agrees at 8 bases. Looked up from germline, CDR1 is MGHRA and CDR2 is YSYEKL. Trimming took 4 bases from V and 3 from J; bases not matched to a gene: 8. CDR3 length: 15 residues. The CDR3 DNA is TGCGCCAGCAGCCCCCGACAGGGGTACAACTACGAGCAGTACTTC. Translating gives CASSPRQGYNYEQYF.

The J gene is TRBJ2-1, the V gene TRBV4-3; 9 positions agree with TRBD2. The ends lost 1 base at V and 3 bases at J; junction bases unmatched: 7. The V gene's germline CDR1 is LGHNA and CDR2 YSLEER. This CDR3 has 17 residues. In DNA form, the CDR3 reads TGCGCCAGCAGCCAAGGGGCGGGAGGGCGCGTCTACAATGAGCAGTTCTTC. It encodes CASSQGAGGRVYNEQFF.

The DNA for the CDR3 is TGTGCCTGCGACAGGGGACACTATGGCTACACCTTC. Translation: CACDRGHYGYTF. This chain links TRBV30 with TRBJ1-2; 8 nucleotides match TRBD1. The CDR3 loop spans 12 amino acids. Germline V lookup: CDR1 GTSNPN, CDR2 SVGIG (reference sequence). The trim removed 6 bases at V and 3 bases at J, leaving 3 bases unmatched.

The J gene is TRBJ2-6, the V gene TRBV9; no clear D. This CDR3 has 13 residues. Germline lookup yields CDR1 SGDLS and CDR2 YYNGEE. Trimming stripped 0 bases from V and 4 bases from J, with 2 bases between. The CDR3 protein is CASSVEGANVLTF. Written as DNA, the CDR3 is TGTGCCAGCAGCGTAGAGGGGGCCAACGTCCTGACTTTC.

DNA of the CDR3: TGCAGCGCCGTGGCGGACAGGGTCCCTTCATCCGTCCTTTACATGAACACTGAAGCTTTCTTT. Translating gives CSAVADRVPSSVLYMNTEAFF. The rearrangement uses TRBV29-1 and TRBJ1-1; 8 bases map to TRBD1. The CDR3 totals 21 residues. CDR1 and CDR2 (germline): SQVTM, ANQGSEA. Trimming at V came to 7 bases and at J to 0 bases, leaving 28 bases not matched to a gene.

CDR3 in amino acids: CASSNPDTQYF. The CDR3 coding sequence is TGTGCCAGCAGCAACCCAGATACGCAGTATTTT. This chain links TRBV7-9 with TRBJ2-3, with D hard to call. This CDR3 has 11 amino acids. The V gene lost 5 bases and the J gene lost 4 bases, with 4 bases spanning the gap. Germline V gives CDR1 SEHNR, CDR2 FQNEAQ (reference sequence). Filled out from reference TRBV7-9 and TRBJ2-3, the complete variable domain reads DTGVSQNPRHKITKRGQNVTFRCDPISEHNRLYWYRQTLGQGPEFLTYFQNEAQLEKSRLLSDRFSAERPKGSFSTLEIQRTEQGDSAMYLCASSNPDTQYFGPGTRLTVL.

The gene calls are TRBV29-1 and TRBJ1-2; D remains ambiguous. Between the trimmed V and J ends, which lost 2 bases and 7 bases, there was a span of 20 bases. The CDR3 spans 15 residues. Germline lookup yields CDR1 SQVTM and CDR2 ANQGSEA. In nucleotides, the CDR3 is TGCAGCGTTGAAATTGGCGCCAGTCTCCTCAGTGGCTACACCTTC. This translates into CSVEIGASLLSGYTF.

This clone was seen a few times. The chain is built from TRBV29-1 and TRBJ1-1; D gene uncertain. V gave up 2 bases and J gave up 1 base, with 11 bases separating them. CDR3 length equals 14 residues. Germline CDR1 and CDR2: SQVTM and ANQGSEA. CDR3 protein: CSVESPGTNTEAFF. Written as DNA, the CDR3 is TGCAGCGTTGAATCCCCTGGCACGAACACTGAAGCTTTCTTT. Full variable domain (remainder filled in from reference TRBV29-1 and TRBJ1-1): SAVISQKPSRDICQRGTSLTIQCQVDSQVTMMFWYRQQPGQSLTLIATANQGSEATYESGFVIDKFPISRPNLTFSTLTVSNMSPEDSSIYLCSVESPGTNTEAFFGQGTRLTVV.

The V and J genes are TRBV30 and TRBJ2-7; 7 bases agree with TRBD2. Germline CDR1 is GTSNPN and CDR2 is SVGIG (reference sequence). CDR3 size: 14 residues. With V trimmed by 0 bases and J by 4 bases, 6 bases remained unmatched. The DNA of the CDR3 is TGTGCCTGGAGTGTACGCCCTAGCGGTTACGAGCAGTACTTC. Translation: CAWSVRPSGYEQYF.

The chain recombines TRBV9 with TRBJ1-4, with D possibly matching TRBD1 (5 bases). CDR3 size: 14 residues. The V gene's germline CDR1 is SGDLS and CDR2 YYNGEE. Trimming removed 0 bases at V and 8 bases at J, with 11 bases between. The CDR3 nucleotides read TGTGCCAGCAGCGTAGCTGGGGGTCAAGAAAAACTGTTTTTT. Protein sequence: CASSVAGGQEKLFF.

The J gene is TRBJ2-7, the V gene TRBV2; D is ambiguous. Germline V gene sequence: CDR1 SNHLY, CDR2 FYNNEI. This CDR3 contains 13 residues. V lost 7 bases, J lost 7 bases, and 17 bases lay in between. CDR3 sequence: CASTERWSGEQYF. CDR3 nucleotide sequence: TGTGCCAGCACCGAAAGGTGGTCCGGGGAGCAGTACTTC.

The CDR3 nucleotides are TGTGCCACCAGCAGAGATTGGGGGGAAGAGACCCAGTACTTC. Its translation is CATSRDWGEETQYF. V usage is TRBV15 and J usage is TRBJ2-5, with a possible D match to TRBD2 (6 bases). This CDR3 comprises 14 residues. Trimming removed 0 bases from V and 3 bases from J, with 8 bases in between. Germline values: CDR1 LNHNV, CDR2 YYDKDF (reference sequence).

V gene TRBV27 combines with J gene TRBJ2-7; 7 nucleotides agree with TRBD1. This CDR3 has 17 amino acids. Looked up from germline, CDR1 is MNHEY and CDR2 is SMNVEV (reference sequence). Germline trimming cut 4 bases from V and 0 bases from J; bases unmatched to any gene: 12. This CDR3 reads CASSSNPGQTYSYEQYF. The DNA of the CDR3 is TGTGCCAGCAGTTCTAATCCGGGACAGACATACTCCTACGAGCAGTACTTC.

The chain employs TRBV27 and TRBJ2-7; 7 nucleotides align to TRBD2. Trimming took 5 bases from V and 5 from J; bases not matched to a gene: 9. The CDR3 consists of 14 residues. Germline CDR1 is MNHEY and CDR2 is SMNVEV (reference sequence). Here the CDR3 DNA reads TGTGCCAGCAGTCCGGGACTAAGGACCGACGAGCAGTACTTC. As protein: CASSPGLRTDEQYF.

The chain has TRBV27 and TRBJ1-1, with 7 bases matching TRBD1. Trimming at V came to 5 bases and at J to 0 bases, leaving 3 bases not matched to a gene. The CDR3 spans 14 residues. Germline loops: CDR1 MNHEY, CDR2 SMNVEV (reference sequence). CDR3 loop: CASSTGEMNTEAFF. The CDR3 DNA is TGTGCCAGCAGTACAGGGGAGATGAACACTGAAGCTTTCTTT.

The V gene is TRBV29-1, the J gene TRBJ2-5; the match to TRBD1 covers 7 bases. The last part of the DNA fits TRBJ2-7 better; the J call may be wrong. Per the germline V gene, CDR1 is SQVTM and CDR2 is ANQGSEA. The CDR3 length is 13 residues. CDR3 coding DNA: TGCAGCGTACAGGGGACAGAGTACTACGAGCAGTACTTC. Its translation: CSVQGTEYYEQYF.

The V call is TRBV27, the J call TRBJ2-7; D ambiguous. This CDR3 region has 16 residues. Per the germline V gene, CDR1 is MNHEY and CDR2 is SMNVEV (reference sequence). V was clipped by 5 bases and J by 0 bases, with 17 bases between them. The DNA of the CDR3 is TGTGCCAGCAGTCCGGATTTTACAGCCAGCTCCTACGAGCAGTACTTC. This gives the protein CASSPDFTASSYEQYF.

This clone was detected a few times. The J gene is TRBJ1-1, the V gene TRBV19; D is perhaps TRBD1 (5 bases). Trimming took off 3 bases at V and 3 bases at J, with 14 bases between the two ends. The CDR3 covers 15 residues. Germline CDR1 and CDR2: LNHDA and SQIVND (reference sequence). CDR3: CASSIGHLPYTEAFF. The CDR3 DNA follows: TGTGCCAGTAGTATTGGACACCTTCCTTACACTGAAGCTTTCTTT.

This rearrangement joins TRBV5-1 to TRBJ2-5; D gene ambiguous. V dropped 0 bases and J dropped 4 bases, with 7 bases sitting between them. CDR1 SGHRS and CDR2 YFSETQ come from the germline V gene. The CDR3 extends over 13 amino acids. This chain's CDR3 is CASSLGIGETQYF. CDR3 sequence (DNA): TGCGCCAGCAGCTTGGGAATCGGAGAGACCCAGTACTTC. Combining the CDR3 with reference TRBV5-1 and TRBJ2-5 gives the whole variable domain KAGVTQTPRYLIKTRGQQVTLSCSPISGHRSVSWYQQTPGQGLQFLFEYFSETQRNKGNFPGRFSGRQFSNSRSEMNVSTLELGDSALYLCASSLGIGETQYFGPGTRLLVL.